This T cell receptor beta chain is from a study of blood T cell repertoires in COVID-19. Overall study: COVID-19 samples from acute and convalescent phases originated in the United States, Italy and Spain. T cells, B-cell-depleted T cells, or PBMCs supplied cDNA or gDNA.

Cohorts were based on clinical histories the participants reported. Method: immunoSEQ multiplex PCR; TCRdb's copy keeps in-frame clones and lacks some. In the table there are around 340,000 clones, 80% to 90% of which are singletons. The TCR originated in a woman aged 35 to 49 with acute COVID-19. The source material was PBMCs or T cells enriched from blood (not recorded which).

The CDR3 protein is CASSSGLAVGEQYF. The CDR3 coding sequence is TGTGCCAGCAGCTCTGGACTAGCGGTGGGCGAGCAGTACTTC. The chain carries TRBV7-2 and TRBJ2-7; the match to TRBD2 covers 10 bases. The V gene's germline CDR1 is SGHTA and CDR2 FQGNSA. The CDR3 loop spans 14 amino acids. Germline trimming cut 4 bases from V and 6 bases from J; bases unmatched to any gene: 6.